Listed below are T cell receptor beta chains from one sample, sequenced in a study of blood T cells in healthy people across ages. TCRdb recomputed calls from the 5' RACE reads with MiXCR, one row per CDR3 protein. The data contain 1,500,000 or so distinct CDR3 sequences, approximately 63% of them singletons. Sequencing input: blood. These receptors were taken from a man aged 18 to 35 in good health. Each CDR3 is given with its conserved first and last residue. The D gene is left open where the match is weak. Some rows have no size entry. The others give once, few or many, or a class for an expanded clone.

size: .
D: .
V: TRBV11-1
J: TRBJ1-6
DNA: TGTGCCAGCAGCCCACGGGGGTTCGATTCACCCCTCCACTTT
CDR3: CASSPRGFDSPLHF

size: .
D: .
V: TRBV6-1
J: TRBJ2-7
DNA: TGTGCCAGCGGCTACAGGTCCTACGAGCAGTACTTC
CDR3: CASGYRSYEQYF

size: many
D: TRBD1
V: TRBV29-1
J: TRBJ2-7
DNA: TGCAGCGTCGCCGCCGGGACAGTCTACGAGCAGTACTTC
CDR3: CSVAAGTVYEQYF

size: .
D: .
V: TRBV7-9
J: TRBJ1-1
DNA: TGTGCCAGCAGCTTATATTTCGGGGACAAGAACACTGAAGCTTTCTTT
CDR3: CASSLYFGDKNTEAFF

size: .
D: .
V: TRBV5-4
J: TRBJ2-3
DNA: TGTGCCAGCAGCCTTTTCGGGGGGCGAGGAGATACGCAGTATTTT
CDR3: CASSLFGGRGDTQYF

size: few
D: .
V: TRBV7-6
J: TRBJ2-5
DNA: TGTGCCAGCAGCCACAGGGCCTCAGTAGAGACCCAGTACTTC
CDR3: CASSHRASVETQYF

size: few
D: .
V: TRBV5-6
J: TRBJ2-1
DNA: TGTGCCAGCACCGCTTCGGATACTATCCTTGGGAATGAGCAGTTCTTC
CDR3: CASTASDTILGNEQFF

size: .
D: TRBD2
V: TRBV6-5
J: TRBJ2-4
DNA: TGTGCCAGCCTCCCCGTTAGCGGGGCTACGGAGCAGTACTTC
CDR3: CASLPVSGATEQYF

size: many
D: .
V: TRBV20-1
J: TRBJ2-7
DNA: TGCAGTGCTAGAGCCGGCGTTTCCTACGAGCAGTACTTC
CDR3: CSARAGVSYEQYF

size: few
D: .
V: TRBV5-1
J: TRBJ2-7
DNA: TGCGCCAGCAGCTTGGATGGACTCACCTACGAGCAGTACTTC
CDR3: CASSLDGLTYEQYF